The 16 T cell receptor beta chains given below trace back to one sample, sequenced in a study of cytomegalovirus exposure and HLA in healthy donors. The PCR made use of 60 Vbeta and 13 Jbeta primers. This table comes from immunoSEQ multiplex PCR, and its TCRdb copy is limited to in-frame clones, with some not included. Counted here are 150,000 or so clones, approximately 80% occurring once; the ten biggest clones make up 2% to 3%. The sequenced sample was PBMCs. Receptors were obtained from a man aged 50-60 years in good health and CMV-seronegative.

This clone was recorded once. The rearrangement links TRBV5-1 to TRBJ1-2, with D tentatively TRBD1 (5 bases). The CDR3 contains 15 residues. V shed 5 bases and J shed 5 bases, with 19 bases lying between them. From germline, CDR1 is SGHRS and CDR2 YFSETQ. The CDR3 protein is CASRGSLGTLYGYTF. CDR3 nucleotides: TGCGCCAGCAGAGGTTCCCTCGGGACTCTTTATGGCTACACCTTC.

For this clone: The junction and the germline gene differ at one end; a read error may be behind it. The J gene is TRBJ2-1, the V gene TRBV7-7, with D perhaps matching TRBD1 (6 bases). CDR3 size: 14 residues. Germline V gene data show CDR1 as SSHAT and CDR2 as FNYEAQ (reference sequence). CDR3 protein: CASSHNRDYNEQFF. Here the CDR3 DNA reads TGTGCTAGCAGTCATAACAGGGATTACAATGAGCAGTTCTTC. The whole variable domain, remainder taken from reference TRBV7-7 and TRBJ2-1, is GAGVSQSPRYKVTKRGQDVTLRCDPISSHATLYWYQQALGQGPEFLTYFNYEAQPDKSGLPSDRFSAERPEGSISTLTIQRTEQRDSAMYRCASSHNRDYNEQFFGPGTRLTVL.

The chain joins TRBV9 to TRBJ2-1; 10 bases line up with TRBD2. CDR3 length: 17 amino acids. V gave up 4 bases and J gave up 0 bases; unmatched junction bases: 7. Germline V CDR1 and CDR2: SGDLS, YYNGEE. Here the CDR3 reads CASSLGTSVLSYNEQFF. The CDR3 DNA reads TGTGCCAGCAGCCTTGGGACTAGCGTCCTCTCCTACAATGAGCAGTTCTTC.

The V call is TRBV2, the J call TRBJ1-2, with 9 bases matching TRBD1. The CDR3 sequence is 15 residues long. V dropped 6 bases and J dropped 4; count of bases not matched to a gene: 9. The germline CDR1 and CDR2 sequences are SNHLY and FYNNEI. In DNA, the CDR3 is TGTGCCAGCAGCCAAGGGGGACAGGGACGCTATGGCTACACCTTC. This translates into CASSQGGQGRYGYTF.

The chain recombines TRBV9 with TRBJ1-1, with D possibly TRBD1 on 5 matching bases. V was pared by 3 bases and J by 4 bases, with 10 bases between. This CDR3 contains 13 residues. CDR1 and CDR2 from the germline V gene are SGDLS and YYNGEE. DNA of the CDR3: TGTGCCAGCAGCGGCGGGGGGGTCACTGAAGCTTTCTTT. Protein sequence: CASSGGGVTEAFF.

This chain links TRBV25-1 with TRBJ1-1; no firm D call. V was trimmed by 10 bases and J by 2 bases, leaving 14 bases between them. Germline V gene data show CDR1 as MGHDK and CDR2 as SYGVNS. The CDR3 covers 13 residues. Written as DNA, the CDR3 is TGTGCCACCCTAGGTCATCTTAACACTGAAGCTTTCTTT. Translated, it gives CATLGHLNTEAFF.

This chain uses TRBV7-9 with TRBJ2-5, with 11 positions matching TRBD2. This CDR3 is built from 15 residues. Germline CDR1 SEHNR, CDR2 FQNEAQ (reference sequence). V trimming: 7 bases; J trimming: 5 bases; junction bases outside the gene matches: 9. The CDR3 protein is CASNPGTSGEETQYF. As DNA, the CDR3 is TGTGCCAGCAACCCCGGGACTAGCGGCGAGGAGACCCAGTACTTC. Supplemented by reference TRBV7-9 and TRBJ2-5, the full variable domain reads DTGVSQNPRHKITKRGQNVTFRCDPISEHNRLYWYRQTLGQGPEFLTYFQNEAQLEKSRLLSDRFSAERPKGSFSTLEIQRTEQGDSAMYLCASNPGTSGEETQYFGPGTRLLVL.

The rearrangement links TRBV5-3 to TRBJ1-5, with 7 bases identical to TRBD1. TRBV5-3 is noted as an ORF with a role that remains uncertain. The CDR3 runs to 14 residues. Trimming removed 4 bases from V and 6 bases from J; junction bases left unmatched: 7. In nucleotides, the CDR3 is TGTGCCAGAAGCGACGGACAGGTCGTTCAGCCCCAGCATTTT. The encoded protein is CARSDGQVVQPQHF.

The chain recombines TRBV28 with TRBJ1-2; 8 nucleotides align to TRBD1. CDR3 length: 15 residues. Trimming took 10 bases from V and 4 from J; bases not matched to a gene: 14. Germline CDR1 is MDHEN and CDR2 is SYDVKM. CDR3 region: CATSGAGGVGYGYTF. CDR3 DNA: TGTGCCACCAGCGGGGCAGGGGGCGTGGGCTATGGCTACACCTTC.

The chain has TRBV28 and TRBJ2-7; 7 bases match TRBD2. Trimming removed 2 bases from V and 0 bases from J; junction bases left unmatched: 4. Looked up from germline, CDR1 is MDHEN and CDR2 is SYDVKM. This CDR3 is 15 amino acids long. For the CDR3, the DNA is TGTGCCAGCAGTTTAGGCGGGGGTACCTCCTACGAGCAGTACTTC. Translating it yields CASSLGGGTSYEQYF. The full variable domain, with the rest looked up from reference TRBV28 and TRBJ2-7, is DVKVTQSSRYLVKRTGEKVFLECVQDMDHENMFWYRQDPGLGLRLIYFSYDVKMKEKGDIPEGYSVSREKKERFSLILESASTNQTSMYLCASSLGGGTSYEQYFGPGTRLTVT.

Of note for this clone: The junction departs from germline at one end; a sequencing error may be responsible. The chain joins TRBV7-7 to TRBJ2-7; 15 bases are a match to TRBD2. Germline CDR1 reads SSHAT; CDR2 reads FNYEAQ (reference sequence). This CDR3 is built from 14 residues. CDR3 residues: CASSQGLAGGEQYF. The CDR3 DNA follows: TGTGCTAGCAGCCAGGGACTAGCGGGAGGCGAGCAGTACTTC.

The chain recombines TRBV5-1 with TRBJ2-7; 10 nucleotides match TRBD2. Per germline, CDR1 SGHRS and CDR2 YFSETQ. Trimming at V came to 4 bases and at J to 3 bases, leaving 4 bases not matched to a gene. There are 14 residues in the CDR3. As DNA, the CDR3 is TGCGCCAGCAGCACTAGCGGGGAAATCTACGAGCAGTACTTC. Its protein product is CASSTSGEIYEQYF.

Here the CDR3 DNA reads TGTGCCAGCAGTGAAGAGCTGGCGCCAGGGGGGCTAGGGACCCAGTACTTC. It codes for CASSEELAPGGLGTQYF. The chain is built from TRBV6-1 and TRBJ2-5, with D possibly TRBD1 on 7 matching bases. The CDR3 has 17 amino acids. Germline CDR1 is MNHNS and CDR2 is SASEGT. With 1 base removed from V and 7 bases from J, the gap between germline ends came to 22 bases.

The rearrangement joins TRBV19 to TRBJ2-7; 8 nucleotides match TRBD1. Germline CDR1 is LNHDA and CDR2 is SQIVND (reference sequence). Trimming cost V 5 bases and J 0 bases; bases outside gene matches: 3. The CDR3 loop spans 14 amino acids. CDR3 amino acids: CASSLGQGSYEQYF. In DNA, the CDR3 is TGTGCCAGTAGTCTCGGACAGGGCTCCTACGAGCAGTACTTC.

The chain employs TRBV11-3 and TRBJ2-7; TRBD1 might be the D (5 bases). Trimming stripped 1 base from V and 5 bases from J, with 9 bases between. The CDR3 covers 13 residues. From germline, CDR1 is SGHNT and CDR2 YENEEA. CDR3: CASSLVQGNEQYF. The CDR3 DNA is TGTGCCAGCAGCTTAGTGCAGGGCAACGAGCAGTACTTC.

This sequence joins TRBV27 and TRBJ2-5; a possible D gene is TRBD2 (6 bases). V was clipped by 3 bases and J by 5 bases, with 16 bases between them. In germline, CDR1 is MNHEY, CDR2 SMNVEV (reference sequence). The CDR3 sequence is 15 residues long. DNA of the CDR3: TGTGCCAGCAGTTTCAGTGTGGGGGGTTTGGAGACCCAGTACTTC. Protein: CASSFSVGGLETQYF.